Below are 25 T cell receptor beta chains sequenced from a single sample in a study of shared clonotypes between healthy human individuals. The repertoire was sequenced with immunoSEQ multiplex PCR; TCRdb's copy has only in-frame clones and lacks some. Of over a million clones in the sample, 78% were seen once. Specimen: memory CD4+ T cells from PBMCs. Indicated subset: CD45RA-negative fraction. The receptor source for this set is a man aged 18 to 30 in good health. Some clones in this sample may be carry-over from other donors' samples.

The rearrangement links TRBV5-1 to TRBJ1-4; possible D gene TRBD1, 6 bases. In germline, CDR1 is SGHRS, CDR2 YFSETQ. This CDR3 is built from 15 residues. Trimming stripped 1 base from V and 8 bases from J, with 15 bases between. CDR3 nucleotide sequence: TGCGCCAGCAGCTTGACAACAGGGCGGGCAGAAAAACTGTTTTTT. Translation: CASSLTTGRAEKLFF. The entire variable domain, with the rest obtained from reference TRBV5-1 and TRBJ1-4, is as follows: KAGVTQTPRYLIKTRGQQVTLSCSPISGHRSVSWYQQTPGQGLQFLFEYFSETQRNKGNFPGRFSGRQFSNSRSEMNVSTLELGDSALYLCASSLTTGRAEKLFFGSGTQLSVL.

This chain joins TRBV6-5 and TRBJ2-7; D is ambiguous. Germline loops: CDR1 MNHEY, CDR2 SVGAGI. The CDR3 consists of 14 residues. The germline V and J ends were trimmed by 0 bases and 2 bases, with 8 bases remaining between them. CDR3 in amino acids: CASSYSIGTYEQYF. The CDR3 region has the DNA TGTGCCAGCAGTTACTCGATTGGCACCTACGAGCAGTACTTC.

The chain employs TRBV27 and TRBJ1-1; 7 bases fit TRBD1. The CDR3 runs to 14 residues. The V and J ends lost 6 bases and 6 bases, in that order; junction bases with no gene match: 10. Per germline, CDR1 MNHEY and CDR2 SMNVEV (reference sequence). Written as DNA, the CDR3 is TGTGCCAGCAGGCAAATTTCCGGGACAGCTGAAGCTTTCTTT. Amino acids: CASRQISGTAEAFF.

This chain links TRBV18 with TRBJ1-1; no definite D call. CDR3 length equals 13 residues. CDR1 and CDR2 from the germline V gene are KGHSH and LQKENI. The V and J ends lost 6 bases and 1 base respectively, with 9 bases between them. The CDR3 region is CASSKEQNTEAFF. The CDR3 DNA reads TGTGCCAGCTCCAAAGAACAGAACACTGAAGCTTTCTTT.

The chain is built from TRBV28 and TRBJ1-5; D is undetermined. The CDR3 length is 16 residues. Per germline, CDR1 MDHEN and CDR2 SYDVKM. V was clipped by 4 bases and J by 2 bases, with 15 bases between them. The CDR3 here is CASSSGPSIGNQPQHF. In DNA form, the CDR3 reads TGTGCCAGCAGTTCCGGGCCCTCAATAGGCAATCAGCCCCAGCATTTT.

The genes are TRBV28 and TRBJ1-5; no definite D call. Trimming stripped 1 base from V and 4 bases from J, with 17 bases between. Per germline, CDR1 MDHEN and CDR2 SYDVKM. The CDR3 is made up of 17 amino acids. CDR3 in DNA: TGTGCCAGCAGTTTATCGGGCAGGAGGACGCTAAATCAGCCCCAGCATTTT. Translated, it gives CASSLSGRRTLNQPQHF.

V is TRBV30 and J is TRBJ1-2; the D gene is possibly TRBD1 (5 bases). The CDR3 spans 13 residues. Germline V gene data show CDR1 as GTSNPN and CDR2 as SVGIG (reference sequence). V lost 2 bases and J 8 bases, leaving 15 bases between the germline ends. CDR3 bases: TGTGCCTGGAGTACGTGGGCAGGGATCGGCTACACCTTC. Translated, it gives CAWSTWAGIGYTF. Supplemented by reference TRBV30 and TRBJ1-2, the full variable domain reads SQTIHQWPATLVQPVGSPLSLECTVEGTSNPNLYWYRQAAGRGLQLLFYSVGIGQISSEVPQNLSASRPQDRQFILSSKKLLLSDSGFYLCAWSTWAGIGYTFGSGTRLTVV.

This rearrangement joins TRBV28 to TRBJ2-7; possibly TRBD2 for D (6 bases). The CDR3 is 14 residues long. The germline V gene has CDR1 MDHEN and CDR2 SYDVKM. Deletions cut 6 bases from V and 0 bases from J, with 12 bases between. The chain's CDR3 is CASSKSGSSYEQYF. In nucleotides, the CDR3 is TGTGCCAGCAGCAAAAGCGGGTCCTCCTACGAGCAGTACTTC. Together with reference TRBV28 and TRBJ2-7, the CDR3 gives the full variable domain: DVKVTQSSRYLVKRTGEKVFLECVQDMDHENMFWYRQDPGLGLRLIYFSYDVKMKEKGDIPEGYSVSREKKERFSLILESASTNQTSMYLCASSKSGSSYEQYFGPGTRLTVT.

This rearrangement joins TRBV5-1 to TRBJ2-5, with a tentative D call TRBD1 (6 bases). This CDR3 region has 15 residues. V was clipped by 0 bases and J by 1 base, with 10 bases between them. Germline V gene sequence: CDR1 SGHRS, CDR2 YFSETQ. For the CDR3, the DNA is TGCGCCAGCAGCTTGGACGGCAGGGGCCAAGAGACCCAGTACTTC. Protein sequence: CASSLDGRGQETQYF. The variable domain in full, completed from reference TRBV5-1 and TRBJ2-5, reads KAGVTQTPRYLIKTRGQQVTLSCSPISGHRSVSWYQQTPGQGLQFLFEYFSETQRNKGNFPGRFSGRQFSNSRSEMNVSTLELGDSALYLCASSLDGRGQETQYFGPGTRLLVL.

CDR3 residues: CASSLRGDQPQHF. The DNA of the CDR3 is TGTGCCAGCAGCTTAAGGGGCGATCAGCCCCAGCATTTT. The V gene is TRBV7-2, the J gene TRBJ1-5, with D perhaps matching TRBD1 (5 bases). Germline V gene data show CDR1 as SGHTA and CDR2 as FQGNSA. The CDR3 contains 13 residues. Trimming took off 2 bases at V and 5 bases at J, with 7 bases between the two ends.

The gene calls are TRBV5-8 and TRBJ1-2; perhaps TRBD1 as D (5 bases). In germline, CDR1 is SGHTS, CDR2 YDEGEE. With 5 bases removed from V and 6 bases from J, the gap between germline ends came to 11 bases. This CDR3 is built from 12 residues. CDR3 amino acids: CASRRLGHGYTF. The DNA of the CDR3 is TGTGCCAGCAGGAGATTGGGACATGGCTACACCTTC. Together with reference TRBV5-8 and TRBJ1-2, the CDR3 gives the full variable domain: EAGVTQSPTHLIKTRGQQATLRCSPISGHTSVYWYQQALGLGLQFLLWYDEGEERNRGNFPPRFSGRQFPNYSSELNVNALELEDSALYLCASRRLGHGYTFGSGTRLTVV.

The chain employs TRBV30 and TRBJ1-2; D ambiguous. V was cut by 7 bases and J by 1 base, with 13 bases left in between. The CDR3 consists of 13 residues. The germline V gene encodes CDR1 GTSNPN and CDR2 SVGIG (reference sequence). The CDR3 DNA is TGTGCCTTCACCGCAGTTATTAACTATGGCTACACCTTC. It encodes CAFTAVINYGYTF.

The gene calls are TRBV2 and TRBJ1-1, with D unresolved. Trimming removed 6 bases from V and 1 base from J, with 12 bases in between. The CDR3 consists of 14 residues. Germline V gene lookup returns CDR1 SNHLY and CDR2 FYNNEI. The DNA for the CDR3 is TGTGCCAGCAGGGGATTTTTTACGAACACTGAAGCTTTCTTT. Protein product: CASRGFFTNTEAFF. Based on the CDR3 plus reference TRBV2 and TRBJ1-1, the full variable domain is EPEVTQTPSHQVTQMGQEVILRCVPISNHLYFYWYRQILGQKVEFLVSFYNNEISEKSEIFDDQFSVERPDGSNFTLKIRSTKLEDSAMYFCASRGFFTNTEAFFGQGTRLTVV.

The chain couples TRBV29-1 to TRBJ1-1; D is unresolved. Germline CDR1 SQVTM, CDR2 ANQGSEA. The CDR3 consists of 14 residues. Trimming took off 7 bases at V and 1 base at J, with 16 bases between the two ends. CDR3 sequence: CSAKGRMENTEAFF. The CDR3 nucleotides read TGCAGCGCAAAAGGGCGAATGGAGAACACTGAAGCTTTCTTT.

This chain connects TRBV7-2 to TRBJ2-5; 7 bases agree with TRBD1. With V trimmed by 1 base and J by 2 bases, 16 bases remained unmatched. Germline V lookup: CDR1 SGHTA, CDR2 FQGNSA. This CDR3 has 19 residues. CDR3 sequence (DNA): TGTGCCAGCAGCTTAGTTAGGAGCCCGTTGGGACAGCTGCAAGAGACCCAGTACTTC. Protein product: CASSLVRSPLGQLQETQYF.

The chain employs TRBV30 and TRBJ2-5; D is perhaps TRBD2 (5 bases). V was shortened by 4 bases and J by 5 bases, with 17 bases between the two germline ends. The CDR3 runs 14 residues. Germline V lookup: CDR1 GTSNPN, CDR2 SVGIG (reference sequence). The CDR3 here is CAWTPIGERETQYF. The CDR3 DNA reads as TGTGCCTGGACCCCCATCGGGGAGAGGGAGACCCAGTACTTC.

This rearrangement joins TRBV2 to TRBJ2-5, with TRBD1 matching 8 bases. The trim removed 1 base at V and 4 bases at J, leaving 5 bases unmatched. The CDR3 spans 15 residues. Germline V gene data show CDR1 as SNHLY and CDR2 as FYNNEI. The CDR3 bases are TGTGCCAGCAGTGAAGGAGGACAGGGTATAGAGACCCAGTACTTC. Translated: CASSEGGQGIETQYF.

This clone was seen just once. The V and J genes are TRBV27 and TRBJ2-7; D gene unclear. CDR1 MNHEY and CDR2 SMNVEV come from the germline V gene (reference sequence). Trimming took off 9 bases at V and 1 base at J, with 13 bases between the two ends. This CDR3 contains 13 residues. CDR3 sequence reads: CASPGRKSYEQYF. The CDR3 coding sequence is TGTGCCAGTCCCGGCAGGAAGTCCTACGAGCAGTACTTC.

This clone was counted only a few times. CDR3 protein: CASGKRETEAFF. DNA of the CDR3: TGTGCTAGTGGTAAAAGAGAGACTGAAGCTTTCTTT. V is TRBV12-5 and J is TRBJ1-1; D gene unclear. This CDR3 region has 12 residues. The germline V gene encodes CDR1 LGHNT and CDR2 FRNRAP. Trimming cost V 5 bases and J 5 bases, with 9 bases left between them.

This chain connects TRBV28 to TRBJ1-5; D is undetermined. This CDR3 comprises 12 residues. Trimming took 6 bases from V and 6 from J, leaving 9 bases between them. Per the germline V gene, CDR1 is MDHEN and CDR2 is SYDVKM. CDR3 bases: TGTGCCAGCAGGGATGTTCGTCAGCCCCAGCATTTT. Residues: CASRDVRQPQHF.

The DNA of the CDR3 is TGTGCCAGCAGTTACTCGTCCGATCAGCCCCAGCATTTT. It specifies CASSYSSDQPQHF. This chain links TRBV6-5 with TRBJ1-5, with D uncertain. V lost 0 bases and J 5 bases, leaving 5 bases between the germline ends. Germline V gene data show CDR1 as MNHEY and CDR2 as SVGAGI. The CDR3 has 13 residues.

J is TRBJ2-3 and V is TRBV6-5, with D tentatively TRBD2 (6 bases). The CDR3 loop spans 15 amino acids. The germline V gene encodes CDR1 MNHEY and CDR2 SVGAGI. Trimming stripped 9 bases from V and 0 bases from J, with 16 bases between. This chain's CDR3 is CARGLALGSTDTQYF. CDR3 in DNA: TGTGCCAGGGGACTGGCCCTCGGGAGCACAGATACGCAGTATTTT.

The chain uses TRBV6-1 and TRBJ2-7; 8 nucleotides match TRBD2. J was trimmed by 3 bases and V by 7 bases; bases with no gene match: 11. The germline gives CDR1 MNHNS, CDR2 SASEGT. The CDR3 is 15 residues long. CDR3 nucleotides: TGTGCCAGCACCCCCACGGGAGGGGAGTACTACGAGCAGTACTTC. Residues: CASTPTGGEYYEQYF.

This rearrangement joins TRBV6-1 to TRBJ2-3, with 9 nucleotides matching TRBD1. The V gene's germline CDR1 is MNHNS and CDR2 SASEGT. The CDR3 has 14 amino acids. With 2 bases clipped from V and 4 bases from J, the junction kept 1 base outside the gene matches. The CDR3 coding sequence is TGTGCCAGCAGTGAACGGACAGGGGCAGATACGCAGTATTTT. Protein: CASSERTGADTQYF.

CDR3 sequence reads: CASSQDGTGGGSSNQPQHF. The CDR3 DNA sequence: TGTGCCAGCAGCCAAGATGGGACAGGCGGGGGGAGCAGCAATCAGCCCCAGCATTTT. The V gene is TRBV4-2, the J gene TRBJ1-5; 8 bases fit TRBD1. Per the germline V gene, CDR1 is LGHNA and CDR2 is YNFKEQ. J lost 1 base, V lost 0 bases, and 11 bases had no gene match. This CDR3 spans 19 amino acids.